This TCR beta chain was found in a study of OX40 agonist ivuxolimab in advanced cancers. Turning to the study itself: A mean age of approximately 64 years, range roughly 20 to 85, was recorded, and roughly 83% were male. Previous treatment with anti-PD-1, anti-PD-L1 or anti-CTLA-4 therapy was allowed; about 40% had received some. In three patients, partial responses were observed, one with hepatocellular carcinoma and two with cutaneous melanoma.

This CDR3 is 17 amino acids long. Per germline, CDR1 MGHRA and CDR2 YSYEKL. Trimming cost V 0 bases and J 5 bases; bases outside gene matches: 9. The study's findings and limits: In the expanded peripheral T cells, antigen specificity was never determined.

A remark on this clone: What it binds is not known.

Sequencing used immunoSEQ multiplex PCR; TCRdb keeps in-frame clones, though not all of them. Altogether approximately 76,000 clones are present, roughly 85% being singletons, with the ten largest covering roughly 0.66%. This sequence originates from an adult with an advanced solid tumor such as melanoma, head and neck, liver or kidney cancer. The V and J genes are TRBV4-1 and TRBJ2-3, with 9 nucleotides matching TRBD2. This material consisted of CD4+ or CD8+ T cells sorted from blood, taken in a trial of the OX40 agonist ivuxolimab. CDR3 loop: CASSQEPSGGPRDTQYF. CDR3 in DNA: TGCGCCAGCAGCCAAGAGCCCAGCGGGGGGCCAAGAGATACGCAGTATTTT.